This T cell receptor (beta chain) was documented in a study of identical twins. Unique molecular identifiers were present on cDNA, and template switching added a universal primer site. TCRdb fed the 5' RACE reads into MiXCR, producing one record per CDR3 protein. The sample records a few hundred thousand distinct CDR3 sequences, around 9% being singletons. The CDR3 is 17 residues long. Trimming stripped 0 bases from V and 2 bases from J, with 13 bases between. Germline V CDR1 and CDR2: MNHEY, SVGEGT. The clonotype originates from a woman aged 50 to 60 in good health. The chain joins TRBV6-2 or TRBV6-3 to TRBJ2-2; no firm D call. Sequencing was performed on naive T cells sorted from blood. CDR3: CASSYSIEAVNTGELFF. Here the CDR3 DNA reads TGTGCCAGCAGTTACTCGATTGAGGCAGTAAACACCGGGGAGCTGTTTTTT.